The 18 T cell receptor beta chains listed next were all sequenced from one sample in a study of PD-L1 blockade in urothelial cancer (dated by TCRdb to about 2017). Library construction relied on the immunoSEQ multiplex PCR assay. As stored in TCRdb, this immuneACCESS dataset retains in-frame rearrangements with V and J assigned. A fraction of the clones does not appear; measured against another copy, unresolved V genes explain less than half of the discrepancy, and the remainder lacks a known reason. A total of about 130,000 clones appear in this sample, about 84% of them only once. 2% to 2.5% of the sample is taken by the ten largest. Reading the label with the study, this specimen's time point is: peripheral blood 6 weeks after treatment start. The input for sequencing was PBMCs, taken around atezolizumab (anti-PD-L1) treatment. The receptors shown here come from a man aged 50 to 59 with urothelial cancer.

This clone was recorded a few times. The chain carries TRBV4-1 and TRBJ1-6, with TRBD1 identical over 8 bases. The CDR3 consists of 14 residues. Germline V gives CDR1 MGHRA, CDR2 YSYEKL. After removal of 4 bases from V and 7 bases from J, the junction contained 3 bases not matched to a gene. The CDR3 region has the DNA TGCGCCAGCAGCCTCGGACAGGGAAATTCACCCCTCCACTTT. Translation: CASSLGQGNSPLHF.

The rearrangement joins TRBV6-5 to TRBJ1-5, with D possibly TRBD1 on 6 matching bases. Trimming pared 6 bases from V and 6 bases from J, leaving 12 bases between. CDR1 and CDR2 (germline): MNHEY, SVGAGI. This CDR3 contains 13 residues. CDR3 sequence reads: CASRQGVRQPQHF. The CDR3, as DNA: TGTGCCAGCAGACAGGGTGTCCGTCAGCCCCAGCATTTT.

This rearrangement joins TRBV18 to TRBJ2-1; TRBD2 matches at 10 bases. The CDR3 loop spans 19 amino acids. The germline CDR1 and CDR2 sequences are KGHSH and LQKENI. Trimming at V came to 5 bases and at J to 0 bases, leaving 13 bases not matched to a gene. The CDR3 nucleotides are TGTGCCAGCTCAACGACCATAGCGGGAGGATACAGCTCCTACAATGAGCAGTTCTTC. Translated: CASSTTIAGGYSSYNEQFF. Using reference TRBV18 and TRBJ2-1 for the parts outside the CDR3, the full variable domain is NAGVMQNPRHLVRRRGQEARLRCSPMKGHSHVYWYRQLPEEGLKFMVYLQKENIIDESGMPKERFSAEFPKEGPSILRIQQVVRGDSAAYFCASSTTIAGGYSSYNEQFFGPGTRLTVL.

The chain combines TRBV5-1 with TRBJ1-1; D is perhaps TRBD1 (5 bases). V lost 0 bases, J lost 4 bases, and 13 bases lay in between. The CDR3 covers 15 residues. CDR1 is SGHRS, CDR2 YFSETQ, per germline. The CDR3 protein is CASSLDGGIGTEAFF. CDR3 bases: TGCGCCAGCAGCTTGGATGGGGGGATTGGCACTGAAGCTTTCTTT.

This clone was observed a few times. This sequence joins TRBV7-2 and TRBJ1-3, with unresolved D. V shed 0 bases and J shed 0 bases, with 3 bases lying between them. The CDR3 totals 14 residues. Germline loops: CDR1 SGHTA, CDR2 FQGNSA. CDR3 bases: TGTGCCAGCAGCTTAGCCGGCTCTGGAAACACCATATATTTT. It codes for CASSLAGSGNTIYF.

The V and J genes are TRBV5-4 and TRBJ1-1; tentative D call: TRBD1 (5 bases). The V and J ends lost 3 bases and 1 base respectively, with 13 bases between them. The CDR3 is 15 residues long. Germline V gene data show CDR1 as SGHNT and CDR2 as YYREEE (reference sequence). This CDR3 reads CASSWKDRPNTEAFF. CDR3 DNA sequence: TGTGCCAGCAGCTGGAAAGACAGACCGAACACTGAAGCTTTCTTT.

This chain uses TRBV28 with TRBJ2-3, with 10 bases identical to TRBD2. CDR1 MDHEN and CDR2 SYDVKM come from the germline V gene. The V segment lost 6 bases and the J segment 7 bases; nucleotides outside the gene matches: 13. The length of the CDR3 is 16 residues. CDR3 nucleotide sequence: TGTGCCAGCAGAACTTTGGGAGCGGGAGGGCCACATACGCAGTATTTT. Translated: CASRTLGAGGPHTQYF.

J is TRBJ2-7 and V is TRBV10-3; 15 nucleotides match TRBD2. Germline assignment: CDR1 ENHRY and CDR2 SYGVKD. The CDR3 covers 13 residues. V shed 6 bases, J shed 6 bases, and the junction held 0 bases outside the gene matches. The CDR3 sequence: CAIRGLAGGEQYF. The CDR3 DNA is TGTGCCATCAGGGGACTAGCGGGAGGCGAGCAGTACTTC.

This chain links TRBV15 with TRBJ1-1; 7 bases map to TRBD1. The V segment lost 1 base and the J segment 4 bases; nucleotides outside the gene matches: 3. The CDR3 covers 14 residues. The germline CDR1 and CDR2 sequences are LNHNV and YYDKDF (reference sequence). CDR3 sequence reads: CATSRAQGGTEAFF. The DNA for the CDR3 is TGTGCCACCAGCAGAGCCCAGGGGGGCACTGAAGCTTTCTTT.

The rearrangement joins TRBV19 to TRBJ2-7, with a tentative D call TRBD1 (6 bases). CDR1 and CDR2 from the germline V gene are LNHDA and SQIVND (reference sequence). The CDR3 length is 14 residues. Trimming removed 3 bases at V and 5 bases at J, with 14 bases between. As DNA, the CDR3 is TGTGCCAGTAGTATCTCTAACAGGGTCAACGAGCAGTACTTC. It translates to CASSISNRVNEQYF.

The V and J genes are TRBV7-3 and TRBJ2-3; the D is unclear. With 5 bases removed from V and 2 bases from J, the gap between germline ends came to 8 bases. Germline lookup yields CDR1 SGHTA and CDR2 FQGTGA. The CDR3 consists of 13 residues. In nucleotides, the CDR3 is TGTGCCAGCAGCAACATCCACACAGATACGCAGTATTTT. The encoded protein is CASSNIHTDTQYF.

Only one count was recorded for this clone. The chain uses TRBV9 and TRBJ1-5; 10 positions agree with TRBD1. The CDR3 has 14 amino acids. Trimming removed 3 bases from V and 9 bases from J; junction bases left unmatched: 6. Germline CDR1 reads SGDLS; CDR2 reads YYNGEE. DNA of the CDR3: TGTGCCAGCAGCGCCGACAGGGGGCGGGGGCCCCAGCATTTT. It yields the protein CASSADRGRGPQHF. Complete variable domain (other parts from reference TRBV9 and TRBJ1-5): DSGVTQTPKHLITATGQRVTLRCSPRSGDLSVYWYQQSLDQGLQFLIQYYNGEERAKGNILERFSAQQFPDLHSELNLSSLELGDSALYFCASSADRGRGPQHFGDGTRLSIL.

This clone has only one observation. The J gene is TRBJ1-1, the V gene TRBV11-2, with a tentative D call TRBD1 (6 bases). The CDR3 sequence is 14 residues long. In germline, CDR1 is SGHAT, CDR2 FQNNGV. The V and J ends lost 3 bases and 4 bases respectively, with 12 bases between them. The CDR3 DNA sequence: TGTGCCAGCAGCTTTCAGGGGTGGCGCACTGAAGCTTTCTTT. It is translated as CASSFQGWRTEAFF.

The genes are TRBV5-1 and TRBJ2-5; TRBD2 matches at 8 bases. V was clipped by 5 bases and J by 5 bases; unmatched bases: 8. This CDR3 is 14 amino acids long. Germline lookup yields CDR1 SGHRS and CDR2 YFSETQ. In nucleotides, the CDR3 is TGCGCCAGCAGGAAGTCGACGGGGGGGGAGACCCAGTACTTC. Protein: CASRKSTGGETQYF.

The chain has TRBV10-3 and TRBJ1-2; 7 positions match TRBD1. Germline V gene sequence: CDR1 ENHRY, CDR2 SYGVKD. This CDR3 region has 14 residues. V trimming: 0 bases; J trimming: 13 bases; junction bases outside the gene matches: 11. As DNA, the CDR3 is TGTGCCATCAGTGAGTCCCAGGACAGGCCTGTTGGCACCTTC. Protein: CAISESQDRPVGTF.

The chain carries TRBV7-3 and TRBJ2-3; D perhaps matches TRBD2 (5 bases). V was clipped by 1 base and J by 0 bases, with 8 bases between them. Germline V lookup: CDR1 SGHTA, CDR2 FQGTGA. The CDR3 covers 15 residues. The CDR3: CASSLMRTSTDTQYF. In DNA, the CDR3 is TGTGCCAGCAGCTTAATGAGGACTAGCACAGATACGCAGTATTTT.

The rearrangement uses TRBV29-1 and TRBJ2-1; perhaps TRBD2 as D (5 bases). The CDR3 spans 13 residues. Per germline, CDR1 SQVTM and CDR2 ANQGSEA. V lost 7 bases, J lost 7 bases, and 17 bases lay in between. DNA of the CDR3: TGCAGCGGGGTGAGGGCCGGAAATAATGAGCAGTTCTTC. It translates to CSGVRAGNNEQFF.

This clone was detected a few times. This chain joins TRBV19 and TRBJ1-1; 7 bases align to TRBD1. The CDR3 runs 15 residues. After removal of 6 bases from V and 3 bases from J, the junction contained 10 bases not matched to a gene. The V gene's germline CDR1 is LNHDA and CDR2 SQIVND (reference sequence). The DNA of the CDR3 is TGTGCCAGTAGCCAACAGGGGTGGAGGGACACTGAAGCTTTCTTT. This gives the protein CASSQQGWRDTEAFF.